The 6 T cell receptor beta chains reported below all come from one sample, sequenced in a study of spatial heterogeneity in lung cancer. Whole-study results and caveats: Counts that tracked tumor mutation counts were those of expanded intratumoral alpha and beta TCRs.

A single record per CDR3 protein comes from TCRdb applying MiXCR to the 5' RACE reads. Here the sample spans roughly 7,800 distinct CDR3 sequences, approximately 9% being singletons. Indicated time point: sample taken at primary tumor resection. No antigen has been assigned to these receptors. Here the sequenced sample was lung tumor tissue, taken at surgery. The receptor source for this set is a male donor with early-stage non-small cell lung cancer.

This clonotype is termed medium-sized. CDR3 loop: CSARGTSGEIYNEQFF. The CDR3 DNA follows: TGCAGTGCTAGAGGGACTAGCGGGGAAATCTACAATGAGCAGTTCTTC. The chain combines TRBV20-1 with TRBJ2-1, with TRBD2 matching 12 bases. Losses at the gene ends were 1 base for V and 3 bases for J; bases not matched to a gene: 4. The CDR3 consists of 16 residues. Germline CDR1 and CDR2: DFQATT and SNEGSKA (reference sequence).

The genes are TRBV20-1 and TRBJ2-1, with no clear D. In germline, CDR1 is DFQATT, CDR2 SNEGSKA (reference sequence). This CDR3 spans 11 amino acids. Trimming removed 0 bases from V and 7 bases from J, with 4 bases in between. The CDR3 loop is CSARELNEQFF. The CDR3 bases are TGCAGTGCTAGAGAACTGAATGAGCAGTTCTTC.

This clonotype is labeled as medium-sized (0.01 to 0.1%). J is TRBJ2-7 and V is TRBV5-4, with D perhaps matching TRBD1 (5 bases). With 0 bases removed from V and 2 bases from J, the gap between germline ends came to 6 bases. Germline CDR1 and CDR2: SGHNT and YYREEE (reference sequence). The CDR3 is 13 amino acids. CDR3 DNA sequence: TGTGCCAGCAGCTTGGAGGGGACCTACGAGCAGTACTTC. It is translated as CASSLEGTYEQYF.

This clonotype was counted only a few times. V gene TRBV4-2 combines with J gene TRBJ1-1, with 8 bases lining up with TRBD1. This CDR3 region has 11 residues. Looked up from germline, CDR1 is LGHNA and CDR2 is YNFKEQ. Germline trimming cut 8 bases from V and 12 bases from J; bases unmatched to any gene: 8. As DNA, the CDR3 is TGTGCCAGCGGGCAGGGGGCGACACCTTTCTTT. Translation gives CASGQGATPFF.

CDR3 nucleotides: TGTGCCAGCAGCCCGAGGACTAGCGGGGGGCCCACAGATACGCAGTATTTT. Its translation: CASSPRTSGGPTDTQYF. V is TRBV7-9 and J is TRBJ2-3; TRBD2 matches 14 bases. This CDR3 comprises 17 residues. Per germline, CDR1 SEHNR and CDR2 FQNEAQ (reference sequence). V was pared by 5 bases and J by 2 bases, with 6 bases of the junction left unmatched.

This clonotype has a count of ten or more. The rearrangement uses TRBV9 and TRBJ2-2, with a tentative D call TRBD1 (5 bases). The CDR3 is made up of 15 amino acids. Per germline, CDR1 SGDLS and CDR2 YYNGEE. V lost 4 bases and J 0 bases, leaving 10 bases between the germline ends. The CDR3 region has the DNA TGTGCCAGCAGCCGACAGTTAGCGAACACCGGGGAGCTGTTTTTT. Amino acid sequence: CASSRQLANTGELFF.